This T cell receptor (beta chain) was captured by sequencing in a study of control samples from healthy donors and cancer patients. This table comes from immunoSEQ multiplex PCR, and its TCRdb copy is limited to in-frame clones, with some not included. This table has about 18,000 clones, about 86% appearing once. The CDR3 covers 18 residues. The V gene's germline CDR1 is PRHDT and CDR2 FYEKMQ (reference sequence). Trimming took 0 bases from V and 4 from J; bases not matched to a gene: 11. The sample was PBMCs. The origin of this receptor is a woman aged 65 to 85 with colorectal cancer. The rearrangement uses TRBV13 and TRBJ2-2, with TRBD1 identical over 7 bases. The CDR3 loop is CASSLGPEQGLGTGELFF. CDR3 sequence (DNA): TGTGCCAGCAGCTTAGGCCCGGAACAGGGGCTGGGCACCGGGGAGCTGTTTTTT.